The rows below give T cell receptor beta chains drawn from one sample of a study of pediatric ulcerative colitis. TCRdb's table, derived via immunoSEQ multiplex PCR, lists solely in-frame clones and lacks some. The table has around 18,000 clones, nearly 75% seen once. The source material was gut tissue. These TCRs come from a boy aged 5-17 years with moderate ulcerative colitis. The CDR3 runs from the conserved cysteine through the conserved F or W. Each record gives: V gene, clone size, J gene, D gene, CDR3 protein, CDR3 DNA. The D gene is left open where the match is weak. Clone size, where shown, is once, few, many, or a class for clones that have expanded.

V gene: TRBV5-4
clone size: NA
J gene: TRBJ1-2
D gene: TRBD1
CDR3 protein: CASSLADRGYGYTF
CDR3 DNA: TGTGCCAGCAGCTTGGCGGACAGGGGCTATGGCTACACCTTC

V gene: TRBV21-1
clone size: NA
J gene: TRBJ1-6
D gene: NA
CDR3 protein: CASSKFLSRSLHF
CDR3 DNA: TGTGCCAGCAGCAAATTTTTGAGCCGATCCCTCCACTTT

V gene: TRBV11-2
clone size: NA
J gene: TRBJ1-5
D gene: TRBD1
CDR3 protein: CASSTNRGSNQPQHF
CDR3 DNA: TGTGCCAGCAGCACGAACAGGGGTAGCAATCAGCCCCAGCATTTT

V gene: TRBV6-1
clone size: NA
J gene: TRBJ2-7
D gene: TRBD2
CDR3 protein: CASSGSLAGPYEQYF
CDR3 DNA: TGTGCCAGCAGTGGTTCACTAGCGGGGCCCTACGAGCAGTACTTC

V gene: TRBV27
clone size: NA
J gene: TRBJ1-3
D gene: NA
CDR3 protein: CASSLSRPRPSRDTGNTIYF
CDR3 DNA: TGTGCCAGCAGTTTATCGAGACCCCGCCCATCCCGTGATACTGGAAACACCATATATTTT

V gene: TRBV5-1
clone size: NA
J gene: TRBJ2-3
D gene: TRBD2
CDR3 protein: CASSFLSGRGTDTQYF
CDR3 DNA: TGCGCCAGCAGCTTCCTTAGCGGGAGAGGCACAGATACGCAGTATTTT

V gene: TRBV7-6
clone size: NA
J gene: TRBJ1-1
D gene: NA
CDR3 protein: CASDGQGHTEAFF
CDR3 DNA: TGTGCCAGCGACGGGCAGGGTCACACTGAAGCTTTCTTT

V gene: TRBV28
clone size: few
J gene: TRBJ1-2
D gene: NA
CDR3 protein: CASQLYGYTF
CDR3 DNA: TGTGCCAGCCAACTCTATGGCTACACCTTC

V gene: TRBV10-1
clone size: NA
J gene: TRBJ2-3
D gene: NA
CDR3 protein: CASSGDQGRDTQYF
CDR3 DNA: TGCGCCAGCAGTGGAGATCAGGGAAGAGATACGCAGTATTTT

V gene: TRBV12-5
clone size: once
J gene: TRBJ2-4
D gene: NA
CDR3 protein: CASGLEGRYRIQYF
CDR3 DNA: TGTGCTAGTGGTTTGGAAGGAAGGTACCGCATTCAGTACTTC

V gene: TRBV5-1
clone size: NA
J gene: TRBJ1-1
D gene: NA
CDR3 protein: CASRGDLVTEAFF
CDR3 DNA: TGCGCCAGCAGGGGGGACTTAGTCACTGAAGCTTTCTTT

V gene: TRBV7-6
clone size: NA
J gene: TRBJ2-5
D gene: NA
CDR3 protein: CASSHLYEGTQETQYF
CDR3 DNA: TGTGCCAGCAGCCACCTTTATGAGGGTACCCAAGAGACCCAGTACTTC

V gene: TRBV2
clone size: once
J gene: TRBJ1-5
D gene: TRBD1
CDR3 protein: CASRTGTGASNQPQHF
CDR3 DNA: TGTGCCAGCAGGACCGGGACAGGGGCAAGCAATCAGCCCCAGCATTTT

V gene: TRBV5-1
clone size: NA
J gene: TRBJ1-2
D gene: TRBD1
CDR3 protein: CASSRDSNYGYTF
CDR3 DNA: TGCGCCAGCAGTCGGGACAGTAACTATGGCTACACCTTC

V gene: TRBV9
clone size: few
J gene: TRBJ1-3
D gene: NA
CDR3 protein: CASQAENTIYF
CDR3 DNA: TGTGCCAGCCAGGCCGAAAACACCATATATTTT

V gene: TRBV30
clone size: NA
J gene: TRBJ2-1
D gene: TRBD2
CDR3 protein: CAWSGAGGAYEQFF
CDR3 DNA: TGTGCCTGGAGTGGAGCGGGAGGGGCGTATGAGCAGTTCTTC

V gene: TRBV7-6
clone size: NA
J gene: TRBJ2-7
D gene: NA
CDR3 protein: CASSLRHNYEQYF
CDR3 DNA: TGTGCCAGCAGCTTAAGACACAACTACGAGCAGTACTTC

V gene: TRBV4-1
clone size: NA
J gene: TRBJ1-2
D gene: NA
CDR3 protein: CASSQSPGTSYGYTF
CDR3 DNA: TGCGCCAGCAGCCAAAGTCCCGGGACAAGTTATGGCTACACCTTC

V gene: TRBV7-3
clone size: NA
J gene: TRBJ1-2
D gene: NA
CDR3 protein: CASSLGENYGYTF
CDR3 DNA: TGTGCCAGCAGCTTAGGAGAAAACTATGGCTACACCTTC

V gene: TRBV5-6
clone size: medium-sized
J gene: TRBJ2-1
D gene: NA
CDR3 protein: CASSVETLAYNEQFF
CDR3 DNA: TGTGCCAGCAGCGTTGAGACTCTCGCCTACAATGAGCAGTTCTTC

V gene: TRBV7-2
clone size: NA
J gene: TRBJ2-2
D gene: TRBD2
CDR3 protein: CASSLMRGLAGTNTGELFF
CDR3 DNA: TGTGCCAGCAGCCTCATGCGTGGACTAGCGGGCACGAACACCGGGGAGCTGTTTTTT

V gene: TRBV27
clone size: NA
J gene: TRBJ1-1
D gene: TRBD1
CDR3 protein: CASTTGGAGTEAFF
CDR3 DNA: TGTGCCAGCACCACAGGGGGCGCGGGCACTGAAGCTTTCTTT

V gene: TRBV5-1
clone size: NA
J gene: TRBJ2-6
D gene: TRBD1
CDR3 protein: CASSLTGTGVSGANVLTF
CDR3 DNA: TGCGCCAGCAGCTTAACCGGGACAGGGGTATCTGGGGCCAACGTCCTGACTTTC

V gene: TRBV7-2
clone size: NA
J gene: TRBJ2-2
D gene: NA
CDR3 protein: CASSFQRNTGELFF
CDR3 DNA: TGTGCCAGCAGCTTTCAGAGAAACACCGGGGAGCTGTTTTTT